Presented here are 19 T cell receptor beta chains from one specimen sequenced in a study of cytomegalovirus exposure and HLA in healthy donors. PCR used 60 Vbeta primers and 13 Jbeta primers. The assay was immunoSEQ multiplex PCR, and TCRdb's table has in-frame clones only and misses some. Found here are 100,000 to 150,000 clones, roughly a sixth of them singletons; the top ten hold 2.5% to 3%. The specimen sequenced was PBMCs. All receptors derive from a female donor in good health and CMV-seropositive.

This chain links TRBV5-1 with TRBJ1-1, with 7 bases fitting TRBD1. Losses at the gene ends were 4 bases for V and 3 bases for J; bases not matched to a gene: 18. The CDR3 extends over 18 amino acids. Germline assignment: CDR1 SGHRS and CDR2 YFSETQ. CDR3 residues: CASSLEGQFPPPDTEAFF. The DNA of the CDR3 is TGCGCCAGCAGCCTCGAGGGACAGTTCCCTCCCCCGGACACTGAAGCTTTCTTT.

This clone was picked up many times. V is TRBV4-3 and J is TRBJ1-4; 7 bases map to TRBD1. Germline assignment: CDR1 LGHNA and CDR2 YSLEER. The CDR3 extends over 15 amino acids. With 2 bases clipped from V and 5 bases from J, the junction kept 5 bases outside the gene matches. The CDR3 sequence: CASSQMTGSNEKLFF. The DNA for the CDR3 is TGCGCCAGCAGCCAAATGACAGGGAGCAATGAAAAACTGTTTTTT.

V and J are TRBV28 and TRBJ1-1, with D maybe TRBD1 (6 bases). The CDR3 extends over 15 amino acids. Trimming cost V 6 bases and J 4 bases, with 18 bases left between them. Germline V gene data show CDR1 as MDHEN and CDR2 as SYDVKM. The CDR3 DNA reads TGTGCCAGCAGCCGAAAAACGACAGGTTCCACTGAAGCTTTCTTT. This sequence encodes CASSRKTTGSTEAFF.

This chain connects TRBV7-8 to TRBJ2-7, with 7 bases lining up with TRBD1. The V segment lost 1 base and the J segment 1 base; nucleotides outside the gene matches: 4. The CDR3 loop spans 15 amino acids. CDR1 is SGHVS and CDR2 is FQNEAQ in the germline V gene. CDR3 sequence: CASSLVQGMSYEQYF. CDR3 sequence (DNA): TGTGCCAGCAGCTTAGTACAGGGGATGTCCTACGAGCAGTACTTC.

About this clone itself: At one end, the junction sequence differs from germline, possibly due to a read error. The chain uses TRBV7-9 and TRBJ2-1; TRBD1 agrees at 12 bases. Germline loops: CDR1 SEHNR, CDR2 FQNEAQ (reference sequence). The CDR3 sequence is 17 residues long. The CDR3 bases are TGTGCCAGCAGCATAGCGGGACAGGGGGCGCGATGGAATGAGCAGTTCTTC. It yields the protein CASSIAGQGARWNEQFF.

This clone turned up a few times. The rearrangement joins TRBV29-1 to TRBJ1-1; the D gene is possibly TRBD1 (5 bases). Trimming shortened V by 4 bases and J by 2 bases, and 20 bases separated the two germline ends. Germline V gene lookup returns CDR1 SQVTM and CDR2 ANQGSEA. The CDR3 is made up of 16 amino acids. CDR3 region: CSVAGGRVNPNTEAFF. The CDR3 DNA is TGCAGCGTTGCAGGTGGCAGGGTAAACCCCAACACTGAAGCTTTCTTT.

This clone has a handful of counts. CDR3 nucleotides: TGTGCCTGGAGGGAGTTCTATGGCTACACCTTC. Translation: CAWREFYGYTF. This sequence joins TRBV30 and TRBJ1-2; D not resolved. V was clipped by 3 bases and J by 4 bases, with 6 bases between them. Per the germline V gene, CDR1 is GTSNPN and CDR2 is SVGIG (reference sequence). The CDR3 spans 11 residues.

This chain joins TRBV29-1 and TRBJ2-7; 8 bases are shared with TRBD1. CDR1 SQVTM and CDR2 ANQGSEA come from the germline V gene. The CDR3 has 13 residues. The J segment lost 3 bases and the V segment lost 6 bases, leaving 7 bases of the junction unmatched. This CDR3 reads CSVGRGQGYEQYF. The CDR3 DNA is TGCAGCGTAGGAAGAGGACAGGGCTACGAGCAGTACTTC.

This clone has more than one count but fewer than ten. This chain joins TRBV5-4 and TRBJ2-3; TRBD2 matches 9 bases. Germline CDR1 reads SGHNT; CDR2 reads YYREEE (reference sequence). There are 17 residues in the CDR3. With V trimmed by 0 bases and J by 2 bases, 7 bases remained unmatched. The CDR3 region is CASSLALSSGATDTQYF. DNA for the CDR3: TGTGCCAGCAGCTTGGCATTGTCTAGCGGGGCCACAGATACGCAGTATTTT.

V is TRBV29-1 and J is TRBJ2-7; maybe TRBD1 (6 bases). The ends were cut back, 6 bases at V and 7 bases at J, with 19 bases in the middle. This CDR3 is built from 13 residues. Germline loops: CDR1 SQVTM, CDR2 ANQGSEA. CDR3 in DNA: TGCAGCGTCGTCCCCTTGACAGGAGTTGAGCAGTACTTC. It translates to CSVVPLTGVEQYF.

This chain connects TRBV7-2 to TRBJ1-1, with D hard to call. Germline V gene data show CDR1 as SGHTA and CDR2 as FQGNSA. Trimming took 6 bases from V and 1 from J, leaving 12 bases between them. CDR3 length: 14 amino acids. CDR3 nucleotides: TGTGCCAGCAGACCTCGACGGGAGAACACTGAAGCTTTCTTT. Translating gives CASRPRRENTEAFF.

The gene calls are TRBV9 and TRBJ2-1; 7 bases map to TRBD2. The CDR3 is 12 residues long. The junction had 4 bases not matched to a gene; V was cut back by 3 bases and J by 10 bases. Germline CDR1 SGDLS, CDR2 YYNGEE. The CDR3 DNA reads as TGTGCCAGCAGCGGCCTAGCGGAAGAGCAGTTCTTC. The encoded protein is CASSGLAEEQFF. Together with reference TRBV9 and TRBJ2-1, the CDR3 gives the full variable domain: DSGVTQTPKHLITATGQRVTLRCSPRSGDLSVYWYQQSLDQGLQFLIQYYNGEERAKGNILERFSAQQFPDLHSELNLSSLELGDSALYFCASSGLAEEQFFGPGTRLTVL.

V and J are TRBV7-9 and TRBJ2-5; possible D gene TRBD1, 5 bases. The CDR3 runs 14 residues. CDR1 and CDR2 from the germline V gene are SEHNR and FQNEAQ (reference sequence). V lost 2 bases to trimming and J lost 5 bases, with 12 bases between them. The CDR3 reads CASSLRGRGETQYF. DNA for the CDR3: TGTGCCAGCAGCTTAAGGGGCCGCGGTGAGACCCAGTACTTC. Supplemented by reference TRBV7-9 and TRBJ2-5, the full variable domain reads DTGVSQNPRHKITKRGQNVTFRCDPISEHNRLYWYRQTLGQGPEFLTYFQNEAQLEKSRLLSDRFSAERPKGSFSTLEIQRTEQGDSAMYLCASSLRGRGETQYFGPGTRLLVL.

CDR3 sequence: CASPQLTGAPIYGYTF. The CDR3 bases are TGTGCCAGCCCCCAACTCACGGGAGCCCCTATTTATGGCTACACCTTC. The chain carries TRBV7-2 and TRBJ1-2; D remains unclear. The germline gives CDR1 SGHTA, CDR2 FQGNSA. The CDR3 sequence is 16 residues long. Trimming cost V 8 bases and J 5 bases, with 24 bases left between them. Using reference TRBV7-2 and TRBJ1-2 for the parts outside the CDR3, the full variable domain is GAGVSQSPSNKVTEKGKDVELRCDPISGHTALYWYRQSLGQGLEFLIYFQGNSAPDKSGLPSDRFSAERTGGSVSTLTIQRTQQEDSAVYLCASPQLTGAPIYGYTFGSGTRLTVV.

The rearrangement links TRBV7-2 to TRBJ2-7; TRBD1 matches at 7 bases. After removal of 2 bases from V and 2 bases from J, the junction contained 6 bases not matched to a gene. The CDR3 is 15 amino acids. Germline V gives CDR1 SGHTA, CDR2 FQGNSA. CDR3 loop: CASSLQGVWAYEQYF. The CDR3 nucleotides read TGTGCCAGCAGCTTACAGGGGGTCTGGGCCTACGAGCAGTACTTC.

This clone was counted between two and nine times. The V and J genes are TRBV5-1 and TRBJ2-1, with TRBD1 identical over 7 bases. Looked up from germline, CDR1 is SGHRS and CDR2 is YFSETQ. The CDR3 runs 14 residues. Trimming took 0 bases from V and 5 from J; bases not matched to a gene: 2. The DNA for the CDR3 is TGCGCCAGCAGCTTGGGGACAGGAAACAATGAGCAGTTCTTC. Translation: CASSLGTGNNEQFF.

V is TRBV4-2 and J is TRBJ1-4, with TRBD1 as a possible D gene (5 bases). This CDR3 comprises 18 residues. The V gene's germline CDR1 is LGHNA and CDR2 YNFKEQ. V lost 0 bases and J 2 bases, leaving 16 bases between the germline ends. CDR3 nucleotides: TGTGCCAGCAGCCAAGATTATGGCGGGGCTACGACTAATGAAAAACTGTTTTTT. Translated, it gives CASSQDYGGATTNEKLFF.

A few counts support this clone. The chain combines TRBV7-9 with TRBJ1-1; D is unclear. Trimming left V 5 bases short and J 0 bases short, with 7 bases between. This CDR3 spans 13 amino acids. CDR1 is SEHNR, CDR2 FQNEAQ, per germline (reference sequence). CDR3 protein: CASSAQVNTEAFF. The CDR3 nucleotides are TGTGCCAGCAGCGCCCAGGTGAACACTGAAGCTTTCTTT.

This clone was seen a handful of times. The chain has TRBV5-1 and TRBJ2-2; no firm D call. Germline V lookup: CDR1 SGHRS, CDR2 YFSETQ. V was cut by 4 bases and J by 1 base, with 5 bases left in between. The CDR3 is 13 residues long. In DNA form, the CDR3 reads TGCGCCAGCAGCCCCCAGAACACCGGGGAGCTGTTTTTT. Translated: CASSPQNTGELFF.